The present TCR beta chain was sequenced within a study of blood T cell repertoires in COVID-19 (dated by TCRdb to the early 2020s). Background for the entire study: Collaborator samples came from the United States, Italy and Spain and covered acute and convalescent phases of COVID-19. Samples were obtained from the ongoing ImmuneRACE study (first 160 participants) and from over a thousand subjects provided by 6 global collaborators. The dataset comprised deeply sampled blood TCRbeta repertoires from subjects exposed to, actively infected with, or recovered from COVID-19. Where HLA class I and class II types were available, the types were taken from metadata supplied by the sample provider, not from assay-based typing. The prospective study material was composed of cDNA or gDNA derived from T cells, B-cell-depleted T cells, or PBMCs. The repertoires were released in a freely available public database intended as a resource for research on the immune response to SARS-CoV-2. The sample metadata nearly always contained a de-identified subject ID, COVID-19 status, age in years and sex. The full study reports these points: The amount of clinical and demographic metadata varied by source and participant and was provided uncurated.

About this clone: No antigen is known for it. A single base separates this from a much larger clone, so it may be a read error.

The V end gives up 6 bases and the J end 4 bases, leaving 3 bases in the junction not matched to a gene. Taken from cysteine to phenylalanine, the CDR3 has 13 residues. Kept here is only the CDR3 DNA, which spans 39 bases and is read in frame from base 1. CDR1 and CDR2 are drawn from the germline V gene (reference sequence): MNHEY, SMNVEV. TCRbeta CDR3 regions were amplified from genomic DNA using the immunoSEQ Assay, a bias-controlled multiplex PCR. Per the authors' processing: The number of nucleated cells in each sample was estimated from the amplification of reference gene primers within the assay. To quantify the absolute abundance of each unique TCRbeta CDR3 rearrangement, sequence reads were collapsed and filtered. For each sample, productive Simpson clonality was calculated as the square root of Simpson's diversity index over productive rearrangements. TCRdb re-hosts the immuneACCESS table, in-frame sequences only. Its copies lack some clones; in the studies checked, an unresolved V gene accounts for under half of them, and the cause for the rest is not known. V and J calls and clone size are copied from that table; D and trimming were computed from the DNA. Recorded for this sample are approximately 290,000 clones; approximately 93% of them occurred a single time. The ten largest clones capture around 2.2% of the sample.

One collaborating source in Seattle enrolled patients while the patients were actively infected and followed the patients over time throughout the course of disease. Whole blood was collected in K2EDTA tubes by collaborating institutions according to the institutions' own protocols. Collaborator samples were shipped for TCRbeta analysis as frozen whole blood, isolated PBMCs, or DNA extracted from either sample type. The sequence links TRBV27 to TRBJ1-5, with 7 bases matching TRBD1. The origin of this receptor is a woman aged 25 to 39 with COVID-19, enrolled during active disease. Input material: peripheral blood. The CDR3 region reads CASRRQGNQPQHF. The DNA sequence is TGTGCCAGCAGGCGACAGGGTAATCAGCCCCAGCATTTT.